Sequencing of this T cell receptor beta chain was carried out in a study of shared clonotypes between healthy human individuals. The CDR3 contains 12 residues. V dropped 4 bases and J dropped 2 bases, with 9 bases sitting between them. Germline V CDR1 and CDR2: SQVTM, ANQGSEA. As regards this clone: Its antigen is currently unknown. Other DNA sequences in this specimen translate into the identical CDR3.

Cells designated naive CD8 were CD45RO-negative and were positively selected for CCR7, with terminally differentiated effector memory CD45RA+ cells excluded. Produced via immunoSEQ multiplex PCR; TCRdb's table is partial and in-frame only. The sample has around 2,000,000 clones, over 85% seen once. Study-wide points: Clonotypes that were shared across a few donors made up approximately 5% of naive CD4 clonotypes.

The TCR comes from a man younger than 35 in good health. The sequenced material came from naive CD8+ T cells sorted from blood. The chain uses TRBV29-1 and TRBJ2-7; D remains ambiguous. The DNA of the CDR3 is TGCAGCGTTGTCTCAGGCGCCTACGAGCAGTACTTC. Its translation: CSVVSGAYEQYF.